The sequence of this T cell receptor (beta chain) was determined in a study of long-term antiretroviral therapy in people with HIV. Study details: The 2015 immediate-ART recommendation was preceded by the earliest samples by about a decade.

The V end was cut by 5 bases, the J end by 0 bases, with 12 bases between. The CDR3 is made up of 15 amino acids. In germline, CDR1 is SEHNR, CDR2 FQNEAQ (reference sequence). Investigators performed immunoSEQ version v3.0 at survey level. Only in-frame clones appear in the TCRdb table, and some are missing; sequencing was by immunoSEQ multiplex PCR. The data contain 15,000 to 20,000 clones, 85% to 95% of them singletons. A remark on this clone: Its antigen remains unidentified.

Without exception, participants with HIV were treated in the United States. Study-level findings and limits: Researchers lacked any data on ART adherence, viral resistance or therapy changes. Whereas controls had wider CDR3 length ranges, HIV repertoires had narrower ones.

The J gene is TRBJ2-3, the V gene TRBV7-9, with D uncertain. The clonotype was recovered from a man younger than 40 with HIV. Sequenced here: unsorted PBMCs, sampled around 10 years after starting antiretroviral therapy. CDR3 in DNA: TGTGCCAGCAGCCCAAAAGGAGAGAGCACAGATACGCAGTATTTT. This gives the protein CASSPKGESTDTQYF.